This T cell receptor (beta chain) was found in a study of T cell responses to AZD1222 COVID-19 vaccine. Study results and limitations: Most donors were white British, females outnumbered males, and clonal diversity was possibly underestimated.

Germline CDR1 and CDR2: MGHRA and YSYEKL. Trimming left V 3 bases short and J 2 bases short, with 13 bases between. The CDR3 length is 15 residues. Repertoires were generated with immunoSEQ multiplex PCR, while TCRdb's copy carries only in-frame clones and drops some. The table has about 95,000 clones, 85% to 90% seen once. This clone was seen more than once but under ten times. Its cognate antigen is unknown. The V call is TRBV4-1, the J call TRBJ1-2, with D hard to call. This sequence originates from an adult in good health. The source material was peripheral blood, sampled on day 0 of AZD1222 vaccination. CDR3 sequence: CASSHPLERNYGYTF. In nucleotides, the CDR3 is TGCGCCAGCAGCCACCCCCTCGAGAGAAACTATGGCTACACCTTC.